A selection of T cell receptor beta chains follows, all from one sample in a study of OX40 agonist ivuxolimab in advanced cancers. TCRdb keeps only in-frame clones here, not all; method: immunoSEQ multiplex PCR. The table has around 69,000 clones, around 84% seen once. This specimen was CD4+ or CD8+ T cells sorted from blood, taken in a trial of the OX40 agonist ivuxolimab. These receptors all stem from an adult with an advanced solid tumor such as melanoma, head and neck, liver or kidney cancer. CDR3s include the opening cysteine and the closing phenylalanine or tryptophan. Each record gives: V gene, clone size, D gene, J gene, CDR3 protein, CDR3 DNA. D genes are given only for firm matches. Clone sizes are given selectively: once, few, many, or a class where the clone is expanded.

v_gene: TRBV18
abundance: NA
d_gene: TRBD1
j_gene: TRBJ2-5
CDR3aa: CATAGTGGGETQYF
CDR3nt: TGTGCCACCGCCGGGACAGGGGGCGGGGAGACCCAGTACTTC

v_gene: TRBV7-2
abundance: NA
d_gene: TRBD2
j_gene: TRBJ2-3
CDR3aa: CASSTRLAGGQTDTQYF
CDR3nt: TGTGCCAGCAGCACCCGACTAGCGGGAGGGCAAACAGATACGCAGTATTTT

v_gene: TRBV5-1
abundance: NA
d_gene: TRBD1
j_gene: TRBJ1-2
CDR3aa: CASRNRTGFLYGYTF
CDR3nt: TGCGCCAGCAGAAATCGGACAGGGTTCCTCTATGGCTACACCTTC

v_gene: TRBV4-1
abundance: NA
d_gene: NA
j_gene: TRBJ2-6
CDR3aa: CASSRRLELSAGANVLTF
CDR3nt: TGCGCCAGCAGCCGTAGACTAGAATTATCAGCCGGGGCCAACGTCCTGACTTTC

v_gene: TRBV5-1
abundance: few
d_gene: NA
j_gene: TRBJ1-2
CDR3aa: CASSLDLRAEGYTF
CDR3nt: TGCGCCAGCAGCTTGGACCTCCGGGCGGAGGGCTACACCTTC

v_gene: TRBV7-2
abundance: few
d_gene: NA
j_gene: TRBJ2-1
CDR3aa: CASSFLRDEQFF
CDR3nt: TGTGCCAGCAGCTTTCTGAGAGATGAGCAGTTCTTC

v_gene: TRBV5-1
abundance: NA
d_gene: TRBD2
j_gene: TRBJ2-3
CDR3aa: CASSTGTSGRTRTYTDTQYF
CDR3nt: TGCGCCAGCAGTACCGGGACTAGCGGGAGAACTCGAACCTACACAGATACGCAGTATTTT

v_gene: TRBV5-1
abundance: NA
d_gene: NA
j_gene: TRBJ1-1
CDR3aa: CASSLNAGDTEAFF
CDR3nt: TGCGCCAGCAGCTTAAATGCCGGGGACACTGAAGCTTTCTTT

v_gene: TRBV15
abundance: NA
d_gene: NA
j_gene: TRBJ1-5
CDR3aa: CATSRDGTGGEAQHF
CDR3nt: TGTGCCACCAGCAGAGATGGAACCGGGGGGGAAGCCCAGCATTTT

v_gene: TRBV6-1
abundance: NA
d_gene: NA
j_gene: TRBJ1-3
CDR3aa: CASSGIFVGTGAADF
CDR3nt: NA

v_gene: TRBV6-5
abundance: NA
d_gene: TRBD1
j_gene: TRBJ2-7
CDR3aa: CASSTGVEQYF
CDR3nt: TGTGCCAGCAGTACAGGGGTAGAGCAGTACTTC

v_gene: TRBV10-3
abundance: NA
d_gene: NA
j_gene: TRBJ2-1
CDR3aa: CAISVGDSVGNEQFF
CDR3nt: TGTGCCATCAGTGTTGGAGACAGCGTGGGAAATGAGCAGTTCTTC

v_gene: TRBV4-1
abundance: NA
d_gene: NA
j_gene: TRBJ1-5
CDR3aa: CASSQDAGQGPNQPQHF
CDR3nt: TGCGCCAGCAGCCAAGATGCAGGGCAGGGTCCCAATCAGCCCCAGCATTTT

v_gene: TRBV6-5
abundance: NA
d_gene: NA
j_gene: TRBJ2-5
CDR3aa: CASSLRTARETQYF
CDR3nt: TGTGCCAGCAGTTTGCGGACAGCCAGGGAGACCCAGTACTTC

v_gene: TRBV27
abundance: NA
d_gene: NA
j_gene: TRBJ2-3
CDR3aa: CASSFRVPLPSTDTQYF
CDR3nt: TGTGCCAGCAGTTTCCGGGTGCCCTTACCCAGCACAGATACGCAGTATTTT

v_gene: TRBV19
abundance: NA
d_gene: NA
j_gene: TRBJ2-2
CDR3aa: CASSLDSPGELFF
CDR3nt: TGTGCCAGTAGTTTGGATTCCCCGGGGGAGCTGTTTTTT

v_gene: TRBV6-4
abundance: NA
d_gene: TRBD1
j_gene: TRBJ1-5
CDR3aa: CASSSTGGNQPQHF
CDR3nt: TGTGCCAGCAGCTCGACAGGGGGAAATCAGCCCCAGCATTTT

v_gene: TRBV25-1
abundance: few
d_gene: NA
j_gene: TRBJ1-1
CDR3aa: CASSVGVGLFQKAFF
CDR3nt: TGTGCCAGCAGTGTGGGGGTGGGGCTGTTCCAGAAAGCTTTCTTT

v_gene: TRBV19
abundance: NA
d_gene: TRBD2
j_gene: TRBJ2-7
CDR3aa: CASSGTSGSNEQYF
CDR3nt: TGTGCCAGTAGCGGGACTAGCGGGAGTAACGAGCAGTACTTC

v_gene: TRBV5-1
abundance: NA
d_gene: NA
j_gene: TRBJ2-1
CDR3aa: CASSPGRLRDEQFF
CDR3nt: TGCGCCAGCAGCCCTGGCAGGCTTAGGGATGAGCAGTTCTTC

v_gene: TRBV7-9
abundance: NA
d_gene: TRBD2
j_gene: TRBJ2-3
CDR3aa: CASSSGLAGGADTQYF
CDR3nt: TGTGCCAGCAGCTCGGGACTAGCGGGGGGAGCAGATACGCAGTATTTT

v_gene: TRBV20-1
abundance: NA
d_gene: NA
j_gene: TRBJ2-3
CDR3aa: CSARLDTQYF
CDR3nt: TGCAGTGCTAGACTAGATACGCAGTATTTT

v_gene: TRBV7-2
abundance: once
d_gene: NA
j_gene: TRBJ1-6
CDR3aa: CASSLAVVTDNSPLHF
CDR3nt: TGTGCCAGCAGCTTAGCAGTAGTGACCGATAATTCACCCCTCCACTTT